The clone carrying this T cell receptor beta chain came up a few times. The identical CDR3 is also encoded by other nucleotide sequences in the sample. A multiplex PCR was run with 60 Vbeta primers and 13 Jbeta primers. Libraries were prepared by immunoSEQ multiplex PCR; TCRdb keeps only in-frame clonotypes and omits some of them. The sample includes about 160,000 clones, around 79% of them seen just once. The data derive from a study of cytomegalovirus exposure and HLA in healthy donors. The CDR3 loop spans 15 amino acids. The germline gives CDR1 MRHNA, CDR2 SNTAGT. V trimming: 3 bases; J trimming: 0 bases; junction bases outside the gene matches: 2.

The sample consisted of PBMCs. The sequence was collected from a man younger than 35 in good health and CMV-seronegative. The chain recombines TRBV6-4 with TRBJ2-3; TRBD2 agrees at 8 bases. The CDR3 DNA follows: TGTGCCAGCAGTGAAGCTAGCGGGAGCACAGATACGCAGTATTTT. It codes for CASSEASGSTDTQYF.